This T cell receptor beta chain was recovered during a study of human T cells and chemical hapten exposure. Study-level points and caveats: Once DPC sensitization occurred, TCRs above 1 in 1000 frequency showed no change.

Stated time point: patch test 1, 2 weeks after DPC sensitization. The treatment is: therapeutic diphenylcyclopropenone sensitization with weekly scalp DPC. In this sample, this clonotype turned up many times. The target antigen is unknown. This CDR3 is built from 15 residues. Germline V gene lookup returns CDR1 KGHSH and CDR2 LQKENI. V shed 0 bases and J 5 bases; nucleotides not matched to a gene: 6. From the RACE reads, TCRdb called clonotypes with MiXCR, one entry per CDR3 protein. The data contain around 69,000 distinct CDR3 sequences, 9.8% of them singletons. The V call is TRBV18, the J call TRBJ2-7; 8 nucleotides match TRBD1. The sequencing here drew on whole blood, taken in connection with sensitization to the hapten diphenylcyclopropenone (DPC). The TCR sequence derives from a woman aged 40 to 50 with alopecia areata. Some clones in this sample may be carry-over from other donors' samples. Written as DNA, the CDR3 is TGTGCCAGCTCACCACCAGAAGCAGGGGGCAACGAGCAGTACTTC. Translating gives CASSPPEAGGNEQYF.